This T cell receptor beta chain was captured by sequencing in a study of T cell responses to AZD1222 COVID-19 vaccine. The germline V gene encodes CDR1 MDHEN and CDR2 SYDVKM. The CDR3 spans 14 residues. The V end lost 5 bases, the J end lost 2 bases, and 12 bases lay between the germline ends. Repertoires were generated with immunoSEQ multiplex PCR, while TCRdb's copy carries only in-frame clones and drops some. Of 75,000 or so clones listed, 91% were seen once; the top ten hold about 29%. Second-dose groups at about 4 or about 12 weeks were pooled. Notes on the study in general: Recipients of AZD1222 seropositive at baseline numbered only 6 or 7. Per reports, nearly half of all spike-specific TCRs target regions that are unmutated in variants. Donors skewed white British and female; clonal diversity was possibly underestimated.

Worth noting for this clone: Its antigen is not identified.

This TCR was recovered from an adult who received the AZD1222 COVID-19 vaccine. V gene TRBV28 combines with J gene TRBJ2-5; either TRBD1 or TRBD2 may fit D (5 bases each). The sample consisted of peripheral blood, taken 28 days after the second AZD1222 dose. The CDR3 nucleotides are TGTGCCAGCAGTCCCCGGGGCAGACAAGAGACCCAGTACTTC. It is translated as CASSPRGRQETQYF.